The rows below give T cell receptor beta chains drawn from one sample of a study of blood T cell repertoires in COVID-19. The table came from immunoSEQ multiplex PCR; TCRdb's copy has only in-frame clones and leaves some out. Here the sample spans roughly 140,000 clones, about four fifths being singletons. The sample taken for sequencing was peripheral blood. These TCRs come from a man aged 65 to 79 who had recovered from COVID-19. CDR3s include the opening cysteine and the closing phenylalanine or tryptophan. Fields, in order: CDR3 length, clone size, V gene, CDR3 protein. Rows may omit the clone size; those that give it use once, few, many or a size class.

15,NA,TRBV19,CASSIEQGGTGELFF
17,NA,TRBV11-2,CASSPPGGRGRTDTQYF
15,NA,TRBV7-9,CASSTPSGSYNEQFF
14,NA,TRBV5-1,CASSLGTGSTEAFF
12,few,TRBV12-3/TRBV12-4,CASSLLGATQYF
11,once,TRBV20-1,CSVRGQETQYF
13,NA,TRBV30,CAWRRISGSTQYF
16,NA,TRBV5-1,CASSRDPGASFYGYTF
13,NA,TRBV12-3/TRBV12-4,CASRRDKNYGYTF
14,NA,TRBV7-9,CASSFDISNQPQHF
14,NA,TRBV3-1/TRBV3-2,CASSQANGAETQYF
18,NA,TRBV5-1,CASSPPGASGSLADTQYF
16,few,TRBV4-3,CASSQALAGGYDEQFF
16,NA,TRBV10-1,CASSANRLAEPYEQYF
14,NA,TRBV13,CASSSDRADSPLHF
16,NA,TRBV7-2,CASSLLRTSESDTQYF
15,NA,TRBV6-5,CASERGLSINQPQHF
12,NA,TRBV30,CAWKLASETQYF
15,NA,TRBV9,CASSILAESYNEQFF
14,NA,TRBV7-9,CASSQTPGDYGYTF
23,NA,TRBV3-1/TRBV3-2,CASSHRTGGVGGGTSGLSYEQYF
14,NA,TRBV25-1,CASSGSGNNYEQYF
15,many,TRBV7-8,CASSLGGDGSGEQYF
15,NA,TRBV5-1,CASSLELAGTDTQYF
11,NA,TRBV11-2,CAFQLGNTIYF